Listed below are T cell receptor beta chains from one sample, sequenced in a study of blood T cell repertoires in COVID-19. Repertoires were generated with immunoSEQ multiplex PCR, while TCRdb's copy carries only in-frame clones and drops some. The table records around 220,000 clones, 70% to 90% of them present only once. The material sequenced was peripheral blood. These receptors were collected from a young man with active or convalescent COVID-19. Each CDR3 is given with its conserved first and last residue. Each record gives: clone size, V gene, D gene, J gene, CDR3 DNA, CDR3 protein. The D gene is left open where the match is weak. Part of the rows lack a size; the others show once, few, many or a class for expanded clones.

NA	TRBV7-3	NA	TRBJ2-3	TGTGCCAGCAGCTTAACGGGAGGGGGACTCCCGACAGATACGCAGTATTTT	CASSLTGGGLPTDTQYF
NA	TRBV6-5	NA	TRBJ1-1	TGTGCCAGCTCCTCCGACAGGTGGAACACTGAAGCTTTCTTT	CASSSDRWNTEAFF
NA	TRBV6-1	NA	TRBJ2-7	TGTGCCAGCAGCCAGGACAGAGACTACGAGCAGTACTTC	CASSQDRDYEQYF
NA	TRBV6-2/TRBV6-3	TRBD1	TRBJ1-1	TGTGCCAGCAGTTTACAGGGGTTTAAGATTGAAGCTTTCTTT	CASSLQGFKIEAFF
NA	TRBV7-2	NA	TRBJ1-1	TGTGCCAGCAGCTTCTCCAGATGGAACACTGAAGCTTTCTTT	CASSFSRWNTEAFF
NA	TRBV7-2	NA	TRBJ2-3	TGTGCCAGCAGCTTAGGGGCGGGACGTACAGATACGCAGTATTTT	CASSLGAGRTDTQYF
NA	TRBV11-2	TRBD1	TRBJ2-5	TGTGCCAGCAGCCAAAACAGGGGGCGGTTAAGCAAGACCCAGTACTTC	CASSQNRGRLSKTQYF
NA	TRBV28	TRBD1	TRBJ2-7	TGTGCCAGCATCGGACAGGGTTTCAACGAGCAGTACTTC	CASIGQGFNEQYF
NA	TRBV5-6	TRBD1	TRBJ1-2	TGTGCCAGCAGGGGACAGGGTCCTATTAGCTACACCTTC	CASRGQGPISYTF
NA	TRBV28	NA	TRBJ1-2	TGTGCCAGCAGTTTATTGGGGCCGGGTGGCTACACCTTC	CASSLLGPGGYTF
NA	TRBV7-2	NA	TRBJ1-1	TGTGCCAGCAGCTTATCGCAGGGAAGCACTGAAGCTTTCTTT	CASSLSQGSTEAFF
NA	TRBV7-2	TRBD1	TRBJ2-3	TGTGCCAGCAGCTCCCGGGACAGGGGTTTCCTAAGCACAGATACGCAGTATTTT	CASSSRDRGFLSTDTQYF
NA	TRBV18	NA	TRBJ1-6	TGTGCCAGCTCACCACCGTTCTCACCCCGGGGACCCCTCCACTTT	CASSPPFSPRGPLHF
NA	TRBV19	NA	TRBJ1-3	TGTGCCAGTAGTACCCATCTACAGGGCTCTGGAAACACCATATATTTT	CASSTHLQGSGNTIYF
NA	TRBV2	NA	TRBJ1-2	TGTGCCAGCAGTGAATGGGTCGGCGGAATATATGGCTACACCTTC	CASSEWVGGIYGYTF
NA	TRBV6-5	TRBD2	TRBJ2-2	TGTGCCAGCAGCCTCGGGACTAGCGTCACCGGGGAGCTGTTTTTT	CASSLGTSVTGELFF
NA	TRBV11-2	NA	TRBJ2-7	TGTGCCAGCAGCACGCAGGGGATTGGCTACGAGCAGTACTTC	CASSTQGIGYEQYF
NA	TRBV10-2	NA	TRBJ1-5	TGCGCCAGCAGTGGTGACAGTAATCAGCCCCAGCATTTT	CASSGDSNQPQHF
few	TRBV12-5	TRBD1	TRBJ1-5	TGTGCTAGTGGCACGGGACAGGGTCAAGGGTCTGGGCCCCAGCATTTT	CASGTGQGQGSGPQHF
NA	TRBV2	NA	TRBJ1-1	TGTGCCAGCGGCGCGGGACGGCCGAGCACTGAAGCTTTCTTT	CASGAGRPSTEAFF
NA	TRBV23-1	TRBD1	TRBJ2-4	TGCGCCAGCAGTCAGCCGACAGGGGCGTCCAAAAACATTCAGTACTTC	CASSQPTGASKNIQYF
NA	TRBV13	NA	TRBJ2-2	TGTGCCAGCAGCTTAGCCGGGAGCGGCACCGGGGAGCTGTTTTTT	CASSLAGSGTGELFF
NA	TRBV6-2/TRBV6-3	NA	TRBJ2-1	TGTGCCAGCAGTTCCCGGGACTTCGGAATCTTC	CASSSRDFGIF
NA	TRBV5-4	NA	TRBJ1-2	TGTGCCAGCAGCTTGGGGGGCACAGTTTCCTATGGCTACACCTTC	CASSLGGTVSYGYTF
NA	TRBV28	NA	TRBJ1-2	TGTGCCAGCACCCTAACAGGGTCGGCATATGGCTACACCTTC	CASTLTGSAYGYTF
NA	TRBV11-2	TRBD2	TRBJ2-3	TGTGCCAGCAGCCTAATGATGACGGGAGGACGAGATACGCAGTATTTT	CASSLMMTGGRDTQYF
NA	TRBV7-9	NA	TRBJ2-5	TGTGCCAGCAGCCCACCGACGGGGGTTGCCGTCCAGACCCAGTACTTC	CASSPPTGVAVQTQYF
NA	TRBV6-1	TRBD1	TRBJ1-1	TGTGCCAGCAGTGCCCCGGGACAGATAATGAACACTGAAGCTTTCTTT	CASSAPGQIMNTEAFF
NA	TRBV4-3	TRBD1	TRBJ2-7	TGCGCCAGCAGCCCCGCCCCCCGACAGGGTCTCTACGAGCAGTACTTC	CASSPAPRQGLYEQYF
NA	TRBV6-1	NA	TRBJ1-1	TGTGCCAGCAGTAAAGCCCGAGCTGAAGCTTTCTTT	CASSKARAEAFF
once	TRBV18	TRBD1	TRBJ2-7	TGTGCCAGCTCACCCCTTTCCGTTTATGGGACAGGGGTTTCCGAGCAGTACTTC	CASSPLSVYGTGVSEQYF
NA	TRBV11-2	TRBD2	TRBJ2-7	TGTGCCAGCAGCACCATTACTAGCGGTTCCTCCTACGAGCAGTACTTC	CASSTITSGSSYEQYF
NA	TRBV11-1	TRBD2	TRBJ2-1	TGTGCCAGCAGCTTGGGACTAGCGGGAGGGATCAATGAGCAGTTCTTC	CASSLGLAGGINEQFF
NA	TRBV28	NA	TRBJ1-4	TGTGCCAGCAGTTCGACACCCCGTGAAAAACTGTTTTTT	CASSSTPREKLFF
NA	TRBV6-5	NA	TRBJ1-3	TGTGCCAGCAGTAACAGTTACTCTGGAAACACCATATATTTT	CASSNSYSGNTIYF
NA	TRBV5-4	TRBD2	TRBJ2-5	TGTGCCAGCAGCTCGGACCCTGGACTAGCGGGAGGGTCTTTTGAGACCCAGTACTTC	CASSSDPGLAGGSFETQYF
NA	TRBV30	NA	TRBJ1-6	TGTGCCTGGTCACCGGGGGGCATTTCACCCCTCCACTTT	CAWSPGGISPLHF
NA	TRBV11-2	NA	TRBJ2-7	TGTGCCACGTCACGGGAGTCTGTCGGATACGAGCAGTACTTC	CATSRESVGYEQYF
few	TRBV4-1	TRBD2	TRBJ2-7	TGCGCCAGCAGCCAAGTCCTCACTAGCGGGAGCCACGAGCAGTACTTC	CASSQVLTSGSHEQYF
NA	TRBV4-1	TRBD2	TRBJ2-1	TGCGCCAGCAGCCAAATAGCGGGAGTGGACAATGAGCAGTTCTTC	CASSQIAGVDNEQFF
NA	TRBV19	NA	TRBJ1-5	TGTGCCAGTAGTATACTTGGGGGGGCGGAAGGTTTGGCCCAGCATTTT	CASSILGGAEGLAQHF
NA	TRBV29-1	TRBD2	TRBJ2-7	TGCAGCGTATCGCCTGGTAGCGGGATGAGGGAGCAGTACTTC	CSVSPGSGMREQYF
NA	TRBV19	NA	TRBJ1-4	TGTGCCAGTAGTATCGGAGCGATGGTGGAAAAACTGTTTTTT	CASSIGAMVEKLFF
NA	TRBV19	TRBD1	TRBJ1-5	TGTGCCAGTAGTGGGGACAGGGGAAACAATCAGCCCCAGCATTTT	CASSGDRGNNQPQHF
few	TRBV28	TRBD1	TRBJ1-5	TGTGCCAGCCGATCCGGGACAGGGAGAAGTCAGCCCCAGCATTTT	CASRSGTGRSQPQHF
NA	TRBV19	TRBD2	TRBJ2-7	TGTGCCTCTAACCCCGGGACTAGTGGCTACGAGCAGTACTTC	CASNPGTSGYEQYF
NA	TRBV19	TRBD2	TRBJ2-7	TGTGCCAGTAGTACCCTAGCGGGAGGGCCCTACGAGCAGTACTTC	CASSTLAGGPYEQYF
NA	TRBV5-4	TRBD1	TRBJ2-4	TGTGCCAGCAGCCACCGGGACAGGGCGAACATTCAGTACTTC	CASSHRDRANIQYF
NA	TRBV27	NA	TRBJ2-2	TGTGCCAGCAGCCCGGGACTGGGAAACACCGGGGAGCTGTTTTTT	CASSPGLGNTGELFF
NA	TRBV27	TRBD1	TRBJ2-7	TGTGCCAGCAGTTATCGCCGGGACAGGGACTCCTACGAGCAGTACTTC	CASSYRRDRDSYEQYF
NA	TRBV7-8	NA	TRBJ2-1	TGTGCCAGCAGTCGACAGGTCAATGAGCAGTTCTTC	CASSRQVNEQFF
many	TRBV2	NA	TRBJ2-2	TGTGCCAGCAGTGAATTTGCGGGCCCGGCCACGAAGAACACCGGGGAGCTGTTTTTT	CASSEFAGPATKNTGELFF
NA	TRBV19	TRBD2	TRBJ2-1	TGTGCCAGTAGTACGCCGGGAGGGAGGGATGAGCAGTTCTTC	CASSTPGGRDEQFF
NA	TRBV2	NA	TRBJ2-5	TGTGCCAGCGGGAGTACGCAAGAGACCCAGTACTTC	CASGSTQETQYF
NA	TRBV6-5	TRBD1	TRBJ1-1	TGTGCCAGCAGAACGACAGGGGCACAGAACACTGAAGCTTTCTTT	CASRTTGAQNTEAFF
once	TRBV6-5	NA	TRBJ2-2	TGTGCCAGCAGTTACTTTCTTGCGGGGCCCGGGGAGCTGTTTTTT	CASSYFLAGPGELFF
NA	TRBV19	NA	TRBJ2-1	TGTGCCAGTAGTCTGGGCAGGGAGGTTGAGCAGTTCTTC	CASSLGREVEQFF
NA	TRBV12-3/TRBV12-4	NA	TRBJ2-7	TGTGCCATCCGGAGGGGCTCATCCTACGAGCAGTACTTC	CAIRRGSSYEQYF